This T cell receptor beta chain was identified during a study of regulatory T cells in long-lasting Graves disease. V was cut by 1 base and J by 1 base, with 10 bases left in between. The CDR3 runs to 15 residues. Germline V lookup: CDR1 LGHNA, CDR2 YSLEER. This clonotype was seen a few times. Arm-PCR of CDR3 regions and iRepertoire HTBI primers were used to build TCR beta libraries. MiXCR was run by TCRdb on the multiplex PCR reads, yielding one entry per CDR3 protein. The sample holds roughly 380,000 distinct CDR3 sequences, 16% seen once. As to time point: newly diagnosed GD, antithyroid drugs for less than 3 months. PBMCs were the source of the RNA used for TCR sequencing. These same data were also listed under a study on T cells in Graves' hyperthyroidism and ophthalmopathy. From that report: Carried out on the TCR CDR3, a first-round RT-PCR used the HTBI primer set.

The specimen comprised peripheral blood mononuclear cells (PBMCs), sampled at new diagnosis, from a patient treated with antithyroid drugs. The sequence was obtained from a man aged 35 to 55 with Graves disease. The rearrangement joins TRBV4-3 to TRBJ1-1; D call uncertain. CDR3 DNA sequence: TGCGCCAGCAGCCAAGGCATGATAGGGAACACTGAAGCTTTCTTT. As protein: CASSQGMIGNTEAFF.